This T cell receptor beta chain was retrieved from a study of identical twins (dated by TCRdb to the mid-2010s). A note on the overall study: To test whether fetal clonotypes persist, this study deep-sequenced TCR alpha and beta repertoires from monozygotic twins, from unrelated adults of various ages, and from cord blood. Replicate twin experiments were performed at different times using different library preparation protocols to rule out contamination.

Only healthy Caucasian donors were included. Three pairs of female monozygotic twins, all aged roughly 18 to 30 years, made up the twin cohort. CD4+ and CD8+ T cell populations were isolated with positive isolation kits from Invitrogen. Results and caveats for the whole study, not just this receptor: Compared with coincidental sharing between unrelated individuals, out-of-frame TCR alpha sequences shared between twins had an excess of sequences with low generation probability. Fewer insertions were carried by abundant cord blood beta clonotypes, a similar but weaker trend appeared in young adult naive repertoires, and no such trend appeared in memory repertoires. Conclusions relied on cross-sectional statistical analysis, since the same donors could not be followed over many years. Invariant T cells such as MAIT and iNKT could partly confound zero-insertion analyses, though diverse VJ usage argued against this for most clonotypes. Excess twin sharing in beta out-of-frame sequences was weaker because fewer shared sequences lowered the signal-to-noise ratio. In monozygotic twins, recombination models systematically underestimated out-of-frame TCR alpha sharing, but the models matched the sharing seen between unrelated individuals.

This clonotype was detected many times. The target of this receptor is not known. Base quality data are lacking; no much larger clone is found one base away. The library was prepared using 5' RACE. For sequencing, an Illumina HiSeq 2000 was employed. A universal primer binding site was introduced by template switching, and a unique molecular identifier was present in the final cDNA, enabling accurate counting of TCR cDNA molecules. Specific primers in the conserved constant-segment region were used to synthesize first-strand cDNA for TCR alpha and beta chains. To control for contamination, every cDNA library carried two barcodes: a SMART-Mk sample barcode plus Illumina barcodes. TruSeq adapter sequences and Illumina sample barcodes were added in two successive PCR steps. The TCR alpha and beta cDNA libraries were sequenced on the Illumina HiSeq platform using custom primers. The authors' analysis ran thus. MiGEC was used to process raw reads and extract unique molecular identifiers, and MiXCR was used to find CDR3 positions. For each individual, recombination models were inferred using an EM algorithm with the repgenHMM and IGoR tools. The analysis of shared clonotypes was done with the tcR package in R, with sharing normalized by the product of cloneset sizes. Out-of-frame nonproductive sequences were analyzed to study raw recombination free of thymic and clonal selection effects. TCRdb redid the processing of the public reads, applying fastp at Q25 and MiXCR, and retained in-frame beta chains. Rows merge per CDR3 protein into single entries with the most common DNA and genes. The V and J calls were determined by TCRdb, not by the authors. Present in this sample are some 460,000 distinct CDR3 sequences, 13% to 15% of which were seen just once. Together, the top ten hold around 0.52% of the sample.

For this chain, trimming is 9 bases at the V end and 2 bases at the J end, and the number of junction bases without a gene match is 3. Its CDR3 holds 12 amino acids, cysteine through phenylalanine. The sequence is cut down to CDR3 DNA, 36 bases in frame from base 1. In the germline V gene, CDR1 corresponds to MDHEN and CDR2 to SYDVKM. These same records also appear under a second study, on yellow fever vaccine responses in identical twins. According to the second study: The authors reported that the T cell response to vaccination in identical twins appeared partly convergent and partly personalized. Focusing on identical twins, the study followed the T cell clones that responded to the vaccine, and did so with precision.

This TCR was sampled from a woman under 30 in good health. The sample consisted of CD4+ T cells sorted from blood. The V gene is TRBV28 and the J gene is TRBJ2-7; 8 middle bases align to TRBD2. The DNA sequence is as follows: TGTGCCAGTACGGGGGGGCCCTACGAGCAGTACTTC. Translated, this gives CASTGGPYEQYF.